These 21 T cell receptor beta chains came from one sample sequenced in a study of cytomegalovirus exposure and HLA in healthy donors. Vbeta (60) and Jbeta (13) primers were used in the PCR. TCRdb's copy holds only in-frame clones and misses some; the assay was immunoSEQ multiplex PCR. The sample carries 150,000 to 200,000 clones, 79% recorded once. The sample taken for sequencing was PBMCs. The receptor source for this set is a young woman in good health and CMV-seropositive.

This clone was counted once. The chain uses TRBV6-5 and TRBJ2-7; 7 bases agree with TRBD1. Germline CDR1 is MNHEY and CDR2 is SVGAGI. The CDR3 is made up of 14 amino acids. V shed 9 bases and J 4 bases; nucleotides not matched to a gene: 12. The chain's CDR3 is CARGDSRPEYEQYF. CDR3 sequence (DNA): TGTGCCAGGGGGGACAGCCGCCCAGAGTACGAGCAGTACTTC.

The chain carries TRBV5-1 and TRBJ2-2; 9 bases are a match to TRBD1. The junction had 8 bases not matched to a gene; V was cut back by 3 bases and J by 2 bases. This CDR3 region has 17 residues. Germline V gene lookup returns CDR1 SGHRS and CDR2 YFSETQ. The CDR3 sequence is CASSYTTGGGNTGELFF. CDR3 sequence (DNA): TGCGCCAGCAGCTATACAACAGGGGGCGGAAACACCGGGGAGCTGTTTTTT.

The V call is TRBV27, the J call TRBJ2-7; TRBD1 might be the D (5 bases). Between the trimmed V and J ends, which lost 5 bases and 1 base, there was a span of 12 bases. CDR1 and CDR2 (germline): MNHEY, SMNVEV (reference sequence). The CDR3 length is 14 residues. The chain's CDR3 is CASSKQDGSYEQYF. The CDR3 nucleotides read TGTGCCAGCAGTAAACAGGACGGGTCCTACGAGCAGTACTTC.

The rearrangement uses TRBV2 and TRBJ2-5; D may be TRBD2 (5 bases). The CDR3 has 14 amino acids. Trimming shortened V by 6 bases and J by 5 bases, and 16 bases separated the two germline ends. CDR1 is SNHLY, CDR2 FYNNEI, per germline. The CDR3 nucleotides read TGTGCCAGCAGAGGACTCTTATCGGGGGAGACCCAGTACTTC. Encoded protein: CASRGLLSGETQYF.

The rearrangement uses TRBV7-2 and TRBJ1-6; possibly TRBD1 for D (6 bases). Trimming pared 6 bases from V and 8 bases from J, leaving 20 bases between. This CDR3 contains 16 residues. Germline V gene data show CDR1 as SGHTA and CDR2 as FQGNSA. Here the CDR3 DNA reads TGTGCCAGCAGTCTCGAGAATGACAGGTGGGATTCACCCCTCCACTTT. Translated: CASSLENDRWDSPLHF.

The CDR3 spells CASSILAGEYQETQYF. CDR3 nucleotides: TGTGCCAGTAGTATTCTAGCGGGGGAGTACCAAGAGACCCAGTACTTC. V and J are TRBV19 and TRBJ2-5, with TRBD2 identical over 10 bases. V lost 3 bases, J lost 0 bases, and 4 bases stayed unmatched. The CDR3 has 16 amino acids. Germline V gene data show CDR1 as LNHDA and CDR2 as SQIVND (reference sequence).

V is TRBV5-1 and J is TRBJ2-3, with D maybe TRBD1 (6 bases). Germline V CDR1 and CDR2: SGHRS, YFSETQ. V was cut by 7 bases and J by 0 bases, with 12 bases left in between. The CDR3 loop spans 14 amino acids. In nucleotides, the CDR3 is TGCGCCAGCCTCCGGGACACCAGCACAGATACGCAGTATTTT. This encodes CASLRDTSTDTQYF.

The chain has TRBV6-1 and TRBJ1-5, with a possible D match to TRBD1 (6 bases). The CDR3 has 15 residues. In germline, CDR1 is MNHNS, CDR2 SASEGT. Trimming took off 7 bases at V and 2 bases at J, with 15 bases between the two ends. For the CDR3, the DNA is TGTGCCAGCACCCAGGGGCCACTGGGCAATCAGCCCCAGCATTTT. Translating it yields CASTQGPLGNQPQHF.

This clone was seen a handful of times. The chain has TRBV11-3 and TRBJ2-2; the D gene is possibly TRBD1 (6 bases). Trimming shortened V by 1 base and J by 7 bases, and 7 bases separated the two germline ends. The germline V gene has CDR1 SGHNT and CDR2 YENEEA. The CDR3 consists of 13 residues. Here the CDR3 reads CASSLGGHGELFF. CDR3 DNA: TGTGCCAGCAGCTTAGGGGGGCACGGGGAGCTGTTTTTT.

The chain uses TRBV9 and TRBJ2-1, with 11 positions matching TRBD1. This CDR3 is 16 amino acids long. V shed 3 bases and J 7 bases; nucleotides not matched to a gene: 9. CDR1 is SGDLS and CDR2 is YYNGEE in the germline V gene. The CDR3 reads CASSEHGQGAGNEQFF. The CDR3 nucleotides are TGTGCCAGCAGCGAACACGGACAGGGGGCGGGAAATGAGCAGTTCTTC. Looking up the rest from reference TRBV9 and TRBJ2-1 gives the full variable domain: DSGVTQTPKHLITATGQRVTLRCSPRSGDLSVYWYQQSLDQGLQFLIQYYNGEERAKGNILERFSAQQFPDLHSELNLSSLELGDSALYFCASSEHGQGAGNEQFFGPGTRLTVL.

V is TRBV2 and J is TRBJ1-2, with 9 nucleotides matching TRBD1. CDR3 size: 16 residues. Germline CDR1 reads SNHLY; CDR2 reads FYNNEI. V was pared by 3 bases and J by 3 bases, with 8 bases of the junction left unmatched. The CDR3 is CASSDSGQGWHYGYTF. DNA of the CDR3: TGTGCCAGCAGTGATTCGGGACAGGGATGGCACTATGGCTACACCTTC. Full variable domain (outside the CDR3, taken from reference TRBV2 and TRBJ1-2): EPEVTQTPSHQVTQMGQEVILRCVPISNHLYFYWYRQILGQKVEFLVSFYNNEISEKSEIFDDQFSVERPDGSNFTLKIRSTKLEDSAMYFCASSDSGQGWHYGYTFGSGTRLTVV.

The count of this clone is one. V is TRBV10-2 and J is TRBJ1-1; D is undetermined. The CDR3 loop spans 18 amino acids. The germline V and J ends were trimmed by 0 bases and 6 bases, with 23 bases remaining between them. CDR1 WSHSY and CDR2 SAAADI come from the germline V gene. CDR3 in amino acids: CASSESAAVALGHAEAFF. In nucleotides, the CDR3 is TGCGCCAGCAGTGAGTCGGCTGCCGTTGCCCTTGGCCACGCTGAAGCTTTCTTT.

The chain carries TRBV4-1 and TRBJ1-1; D perhaps matches TRBD1 (5 bases). This CDR3 has 16 amino acids. The V and J ends lost 3 bases and 4 bases respectively, with 18 bases between them. Germline CDR1 and CDR2: MGHRA and YSYEKL. The CDR3 spells CASSHPPQGLGTEAFF. The CDR3 bases are TGCGCCAGCAGCCATCCCCCTCAGGGCCTGGGCACTGAAGCTTTCTTT.

The J gene is TRBJ2-3, the V gene TRBV30, with a tentative D call TRBD2 (5 bases). This CDR3 has 16 residues. The V gene lost 3 bases and the J gene lost 0 bases, with 16 bases spanning the gap. From germline, CDR1 is GTSNPN and CDR2 SVGIG (reference sequence). The CDR3 nucleotides are TGTGCCTGGAGCCTTCGGGGAAGCCTTAGCACAGATACGCAGTATTTT. As protein: CAWSLRGSLSTDTQYF.

The CDR3 region has the DNA TGTGCCAGCAGTTGGGTGGTGCGGGACACTGAAGCTTTCTTT. It translates to CASSWVVRDTEAFF. The J gene is TRBJ1-1, the V gene TRBV6-1; D call uncertain. V was shortened by 5 bases and J by 3 bases, with 13 bases between the two germline ends. Germline V CDR1 and CDR2: MNHNS, SASEGT. This CDR3 has 14 amino acids.

The chain recombines TRBV9 with TRBJ1-3, with a possible D match to TRBD1 (5 bases). The V gene's germline CDR1 is SGDLS and CDR2 YYNGEE. The CDR3 runs 17 residues. Trimming cost V 3 bases and J 1 base, with 17 bases left between them. CDR3 nucleotide sequence: TGTGCCAGCAGCGCCAGCGGGGCCCTGCTATCTGGAAACACCATATATTTT. Translated, it gives CASSASGALLSGNTIYF.

This chain uses TRBV6-5 with TRBJ1-1; 7 bases match TRBD1. Germline CDR1 and CDR2: MNHEY and SVGAGI. The CDR3 contains 16 residues. The V gene end was trimmed by 0 bases and the J gene end by 1 base; junction bases not matched to a gene: 5. Written as DNA, the CDR3 is TGTGCCAGCAGTTACTCTAGACAGGGTCCGAACACTGAAGCTTTCTTT. Translating it yields CASSYSRQGPNTEAFF.

The chain employs TRBV13 and TRBJ2-1; 10 bases are shared with TRBD2. Germline loops: CDR1 PRHDT, CDR2 FYEKMQ (reference sequence). The CDR3 is 16 amino acids. V shed 5 bases and J 3 bases; nucleotides not matched to a gene: 7. The CDR3 reads CASSRLGLADYNEQFF. The CDR3 coding sequence is TGTGCCAGCAGCCGTCTCGGACTAGCGGACTACAATGAGCAGTTCTTC.

V and J are TRBV7-6 and TRBJ1-2; D is unresolved. From germline, CDR1 is SGHVS and CDR2 FNYEAQ. V was cut by 5 bases and J by 2 bases, with 18 bases left in between. This CDR3 comprises 16 residues. CDR3 nucleotide sequence: TGTGCCAGCAGCCCTCTGGGAGGGTCCCGGAACTATGGCTACACCTTC. Amino acids: CASSPLGGSRNYGYTF.

The chain employs TRBV7-6 and TRBJ2-6, with 13 bases identical to TRBD2. The V gene end was trimmed by 4 bases and the J gene end by 2 bases; junction bases not matched to a gene: 8. Germline V gene lookup returns CDR1 SGHVS and CDR2 FNYEAQ. The CDR3 has 19 amino acids. CDR3: CASSSWGTSGGAGANVLTF. CDR3 bases: TGTGCCAGCAGCTCATGGGGTACTAGCGGGGGGGCTGGGGCCAACGTCCTGACTTTC. Supplemented by reference TRBV7-6 and TRBJ2-6, the full variable domain reads GAGVSQSPRYKVTKRGQDVALRCDPISGHVSLYWYRQALGQGPEFLTYFNYEAQQDKSGLPNDRFSAERPEGSISTLTIQRTEQRDSAMYRCASSSWGTSGGAGANVLTFGAGSRLTVL.

This clone occurred a few times. This sample includes further DNA sequences coding for the same CDR3. CDR3 sequence: CASSSGQVYGYTF. The CDR3 nucleotides are TGTGCCAGCAGCTCGGGACAGGTCTATGGCTACACCTTC. The chain is built from TRBV9 and TRBJ1-2, with TRBD1 matching 8 bases. The CDR3 length is 13 residues. Germline V gene sequence: CDR1 SGDLS, CDR2 YYNGEE. After removal of 4 bases from V and 4 bases from J, the junction contained 3 bases not matched to a gene.